The TCR beta chain under discussion was sequenced for a study of beta chain features in type 1 diabetes (dated by TCRdb to 2016 to 2019). Notes on the research overall: No differences in mean age, gender distribution, total cell number or subset yield were found between patients and healthy donors. In the study, recently diagnosed type 1 diabetes patients and matched healthy donors were compared on the TCRB repertoires of their sorted circulating CD4+ T cell subsets. Regulatory and stem cell-like memory subsets were obtained from only 8 patients and roughly 8 healthy donors, while naive and central memory subsets were obtained from all 30 or so donors. A total of 85 million to 140 million sorted cells were examined across all samples, and the number of cells per subset was strongly correlated with RNA yield.

Each donor gave one peripheral blood draw, averaging approximately 120 mL, which was collected into heparinised tubes. Using a panel that included CD45RO, CCR7, CD25, CD127, CD95 and CD27, naive, central memory, regulatory and stem cell-like memory CD4+ T cells were sorted on a BD FACSAria II. All sorted populations exceeded 95% purity. PBMCs were separated immediately by Lymphoprep density gradient centrifugation and were stained directly, without being cultured. To minimize batch effects, samples were stained and sorted in pairs, one healthy donor with one patient per experiment. All of the isolated RNA was reverse transcribed with the High Capacity cDNA Reverse Transcription Kit, so expressed TCRB transcripts were sequenced. Naive, central memory and regulatory T cell samples underwent deep immunoSEQ sequencing, averaging around 3.7 million total reads per sample. After sorted cells were lysed in RLT buffer, RNA was extracted with DNase-treated RNeasy Micro or Mini kits, with the choice depending on cell number. To prevent cross-contamination, each cell subset was processed individually, whereas patient and healthy donor samples were processed jointly. The immunoSEQ multiplex PCR was used to amplify TCRB sequences from cDNA, generating 87-bp fragments that spanned the CDR3 region. The amplicons were sequenced using the Illumina HiSeq platform. Regarding the original processing steps: PCR bias was computationally corrected using synthetic template baselines, reads within Hamming distance 2 were collapsed, and singletons that could not be merged were discarded. By aligning reads against IMGT, V, D and J genes, CDR3 length, and insertions or deletions at six rearrangement sites were assigned. Within each subset, clonotype counts were normalized to sorted cell number, and only after that were true diversity and Gini coefficients computed with the tcR R package. Repertoire sharing was quantified using the overlap coefficient calculated on TCRB nucleotide sequences. Out-of-frame TCRB sequences from naive cells were analyzed as a proxy for the pre-selection repertoire. TCRdb retrieved this table from immuneACCESS and kept in-frame rearrangements only. Not all clones are present; in checked studies, unresolved V genes account for under half, and no reason is known for the remainder. V and J calls and clone size are as listed in that table; D and trimming were resolved from the DNA. Within this sample are approximately 250,000 clones, with roughly a tenth of them counted one time only. The biggest ten clones account for over 0.015% of the sample.

The full study reports these points: Only small numbers of individuals were included in the HLA sub-analyses, which left unresolved whether HLA type had any influence on TCRB rearrangement. Because cDNA was sequenced instead of genomic DNA, activated cells with high expression could be over-represented, although the groups did not differ in activation or CD3 levels. Naive, central memory and regulatory TCRB repertoires appeared to be more similar among patients than among healthy donors. At VDJ recombination sites, patients with type 1 diabetes made fewer insertions and deleted more nucleotides, a pattern implying thymic rearrangement abnormalities. Shorter templates might be favored by PCR, yet because patient and control samples were amplified and corrected together, any such skew would affect both groups equally. In all four CD4+ subsets, TCRB CDR3 length was moderately but significantly shorter in type 1 diabetes patients.

A word on this clone: It lacks a known antigen. Per-base qualities were not stored, and no clone one base away is much larger.

The germline V gene specifies MDHEN as CDR1 and SYDVKM as CDR2. The CDR3 holds 14 amino acids from the cysteine to the phenylalanine. The DNA shown is the 42-base CDR3, in frame from base 1. The germline V end is reduced by 5 bases and the J end by 3 bases; junction bases left unmatched: 7. The rearranged segments are TRBV28 and TRBJ2-7, with 7 middle bases fitting TRBD2. This TCR derives from a man aged 25 to 40 with type 1 diabetes. Sequencing used naive CD4+ T cells from blood. The meaning of the sample's cell subset or site label: true naive CD4+ T cells. The DNA is TGTGCCAGCAGTCGCTCCGGGACTATCTACGAGCAGTACTTC. Translated, it reads CASSRSGTIYEQYF. Full variable domain (CDR3 extended with the reference TRBV28 and TRBJ2-7 proteins): DVKVTQSSRYLVKRTGEKVFLECVQDMDHENMFWYRQDPGLGLRLIYFSYDVKMKEKGDIPEGYSVSREKKERFSLILESASTNQTSMYLCASSRSGTIYEQYFGPGTRLTVT.